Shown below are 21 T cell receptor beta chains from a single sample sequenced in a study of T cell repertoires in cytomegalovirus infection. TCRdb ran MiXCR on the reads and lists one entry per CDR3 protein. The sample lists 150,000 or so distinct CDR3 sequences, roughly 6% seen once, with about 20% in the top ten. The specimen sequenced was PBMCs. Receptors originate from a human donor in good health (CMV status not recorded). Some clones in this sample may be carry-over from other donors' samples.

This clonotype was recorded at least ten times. The CDR3 is CASSLGAGRLQETQYF. CDR3 DNA sequence: TGTGCCAGCAGCTTAGGGGCCGGACGCCTCCAAGAGACCCAGTACTTC. This rearrangement joins TRBV7-2 to TRBJ2-5; D is unresolved. The CDR3 covers 16 residues. From germline, CDR1 is SGHTA and CDR2 FQGNSA. Trimming stripped 1 base from V and 1 base from J, with 13 bases between.

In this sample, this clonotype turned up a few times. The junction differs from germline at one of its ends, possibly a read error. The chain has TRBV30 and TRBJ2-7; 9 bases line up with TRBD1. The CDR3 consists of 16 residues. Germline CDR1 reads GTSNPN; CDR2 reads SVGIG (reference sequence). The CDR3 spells CTWSAHLGRDRDEQYF. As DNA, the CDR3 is TGTACCTGGAGTGCCCATTTAGGGCGGGACAGGGACGAGCAGTACTTC.

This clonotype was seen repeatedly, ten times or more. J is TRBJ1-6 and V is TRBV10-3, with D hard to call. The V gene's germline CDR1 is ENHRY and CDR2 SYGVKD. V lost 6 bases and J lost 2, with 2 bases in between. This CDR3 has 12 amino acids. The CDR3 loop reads CAIRAYNSPLHF. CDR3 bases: TGTGCCATCAGGGCCTATAATTCACCCCTCCACTTT.

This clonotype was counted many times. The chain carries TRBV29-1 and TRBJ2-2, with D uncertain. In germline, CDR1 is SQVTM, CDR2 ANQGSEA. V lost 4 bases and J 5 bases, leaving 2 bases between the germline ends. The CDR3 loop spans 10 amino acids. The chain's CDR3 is CSVGTGELFF. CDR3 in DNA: TGCAGCGTTGGTACCGGGGAGCTGTTTTTT.

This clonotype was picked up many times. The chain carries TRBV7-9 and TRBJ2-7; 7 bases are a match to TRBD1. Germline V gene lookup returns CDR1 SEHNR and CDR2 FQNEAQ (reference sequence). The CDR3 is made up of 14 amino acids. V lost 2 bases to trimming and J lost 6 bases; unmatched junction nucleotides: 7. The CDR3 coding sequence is TGTGCCAGCAGCTTACCCCTCGGGGACAGCGAGCAGTACTTC. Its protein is CASSLPLGDSEQYF.

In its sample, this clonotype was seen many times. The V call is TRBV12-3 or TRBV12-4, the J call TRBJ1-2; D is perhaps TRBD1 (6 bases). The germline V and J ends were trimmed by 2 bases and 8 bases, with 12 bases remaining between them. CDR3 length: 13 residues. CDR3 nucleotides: TGTGCCAGCAGTTTAAAAGGCGGGGGCGGCTACACCTTC. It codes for CASSLKGGGGYTF.

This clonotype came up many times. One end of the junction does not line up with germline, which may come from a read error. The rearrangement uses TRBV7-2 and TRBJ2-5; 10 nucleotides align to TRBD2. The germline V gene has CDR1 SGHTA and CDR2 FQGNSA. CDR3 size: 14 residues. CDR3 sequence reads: CASSEGLAELSPFF. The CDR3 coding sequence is TGTGCCAGCAGCGAAGGACTAGCGGAGCTCTCCCCCTTCTTC. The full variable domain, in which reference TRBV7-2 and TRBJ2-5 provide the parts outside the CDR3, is GAGVSQSPSNKVTEKGKDVELRCDPISGHTALYWYRQSLGQGLEFLIYFQGNSAPDKSGLPSDRFSAERTGGSVSTLTIQRTQQEDSAVYLCASSEGLAELSPFFGPGTRLLVL.

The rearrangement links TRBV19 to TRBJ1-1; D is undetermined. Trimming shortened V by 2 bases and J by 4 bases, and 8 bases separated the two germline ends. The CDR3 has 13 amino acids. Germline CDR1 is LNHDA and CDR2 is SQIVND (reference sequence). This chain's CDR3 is CASSIKAGTEAFF. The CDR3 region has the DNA TGTGCCAGTAGTATAAAAGCCGGCACTGAAGCTTTCTTT.

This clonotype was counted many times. The CDR3 region has the DNA TGTGCCACCATTAATATCCAGCGGCCCTACAATGAGCAGTTCTTC. Translation: CATINIQRPYNEQFF. The rearrangement links TRBV15 to TRBJ2-1; D may be TRBD2 (5 bases). The CDR3 has 15 amino acids. V gave up 7 bases and J gave up 2 bases, with 15 bases separating them. Germline V lookup: CDR1 LNHNV, CDR2 YYDKDF (reference sequence).

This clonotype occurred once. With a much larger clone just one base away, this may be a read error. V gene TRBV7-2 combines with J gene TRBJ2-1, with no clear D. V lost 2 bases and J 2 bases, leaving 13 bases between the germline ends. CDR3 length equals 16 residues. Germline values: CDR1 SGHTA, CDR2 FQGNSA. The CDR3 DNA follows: TGTGCCAGCAGCTTAACGGTGGTGGTGGCCTACAATGAGCAGTTCTTC. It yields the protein CASSLTVVVAYNEQFF.

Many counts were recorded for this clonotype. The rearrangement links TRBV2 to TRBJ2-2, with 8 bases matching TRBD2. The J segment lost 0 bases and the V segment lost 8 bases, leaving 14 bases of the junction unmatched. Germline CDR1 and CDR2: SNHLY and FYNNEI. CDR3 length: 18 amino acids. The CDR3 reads CASGSVSGGHTNTGELFF. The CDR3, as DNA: TGTGCCAGCGGTAGTGTCAGCGGGGGACATACGAACACCGGGGAGCTGTTTTTT.

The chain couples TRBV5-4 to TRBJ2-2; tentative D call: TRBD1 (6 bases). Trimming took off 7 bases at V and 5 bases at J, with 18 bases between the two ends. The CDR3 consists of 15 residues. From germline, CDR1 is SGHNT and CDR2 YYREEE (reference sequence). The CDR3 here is CASVQQGRGTGELFF. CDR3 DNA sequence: TGTGCCAGCGTCCAACAGGGCCGCGGGACCGGGGAGCTGTTTTTT.

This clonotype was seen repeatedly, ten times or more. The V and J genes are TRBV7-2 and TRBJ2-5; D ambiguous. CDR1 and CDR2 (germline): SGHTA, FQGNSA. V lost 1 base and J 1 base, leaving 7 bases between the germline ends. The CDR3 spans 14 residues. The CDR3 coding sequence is TGTGCCAGCAGCTTAGTGTGGCTCCAAGAGACCCAGTACTTC. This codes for CASSLVWLQETQYF. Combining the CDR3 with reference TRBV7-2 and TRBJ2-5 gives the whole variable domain GAGVSQSPSNKVTEKGKDVELRCDPISGHTALYWYRQSLGQGLEFLIYFQGNSAPDKSGLPSDRFSAERTGGSVSTLTIQRTQQEDSAVYLCASSLVWLQETQYFGPGTRLLVL.

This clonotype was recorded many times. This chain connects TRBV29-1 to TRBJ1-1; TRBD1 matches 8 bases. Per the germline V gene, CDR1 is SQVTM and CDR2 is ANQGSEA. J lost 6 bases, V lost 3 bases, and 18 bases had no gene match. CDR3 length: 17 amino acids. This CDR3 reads CSVEGTGIGGVYAEAFF. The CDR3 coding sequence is TGCAGCGTTGAGGGGACAGGAATCGGGGGTGTTTACGCTGAAGCTTTCTTT.

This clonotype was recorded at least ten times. The CDR3 DNA follows: TGTGCCAGCAGCGGTGGGTCGGGGGGCTACACCTTC. Encoded protein: CASSGGSGGYTF. V usage is TRBV7-2 and J usage is TRBJ1-2, with D uncertain. Germline assignment: CDR1 SGHTA and CDR2 FQGNSA. V was pared by 5 bases and J by 8 bases, with 12 bases between. This CDR3 is built from 12 residues.

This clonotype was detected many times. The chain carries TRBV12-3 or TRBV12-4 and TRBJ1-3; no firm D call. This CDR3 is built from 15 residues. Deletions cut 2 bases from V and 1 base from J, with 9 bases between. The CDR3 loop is CASSLSSGSGNTIYF. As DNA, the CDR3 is TGTGCCAGCAGTTTATCCAGCGGTTCTGGAAACACCATATATTTT.

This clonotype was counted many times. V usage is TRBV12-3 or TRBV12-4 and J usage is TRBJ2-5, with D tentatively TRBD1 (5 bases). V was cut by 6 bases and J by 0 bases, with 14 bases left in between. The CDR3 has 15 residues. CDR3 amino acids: CASSRDSPYQETQYF. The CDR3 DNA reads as TGTGCCAGCAGCAGAGACAGTCCGTACCAAGAGACCCAGTACTTC.

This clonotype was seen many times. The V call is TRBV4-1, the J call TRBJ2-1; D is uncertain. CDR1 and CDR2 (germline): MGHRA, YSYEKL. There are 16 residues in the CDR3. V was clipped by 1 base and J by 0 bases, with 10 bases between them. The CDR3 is CASSQVNLVSYNEQFF. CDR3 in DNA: TGCGCCAGCAGCCAAGTAAACCTGGTCTCCTACAATGAGCAGTTCTTC.

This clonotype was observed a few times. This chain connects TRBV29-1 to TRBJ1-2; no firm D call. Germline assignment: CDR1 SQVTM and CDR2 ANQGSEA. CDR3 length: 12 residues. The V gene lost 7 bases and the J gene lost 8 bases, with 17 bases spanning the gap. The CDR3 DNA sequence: TGCAGCGGTCGCCTGGCTGCAGACGGCTACACCTTC. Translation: CSGRLAADGYTF.

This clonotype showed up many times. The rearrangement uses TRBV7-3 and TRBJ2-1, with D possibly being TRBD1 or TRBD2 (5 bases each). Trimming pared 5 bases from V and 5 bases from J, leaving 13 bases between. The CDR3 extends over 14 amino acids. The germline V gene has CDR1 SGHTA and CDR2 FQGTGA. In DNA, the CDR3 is TGTGCCAGCAGCCCCGTTGGGGGAAACAATGAGCAGTTCTTC. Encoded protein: CASSPVGGNNEQFF.

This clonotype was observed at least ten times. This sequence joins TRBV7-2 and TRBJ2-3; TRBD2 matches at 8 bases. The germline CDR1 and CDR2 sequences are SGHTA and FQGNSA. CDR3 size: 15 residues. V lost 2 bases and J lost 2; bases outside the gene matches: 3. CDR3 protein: CASSLRGGTTDTQYF. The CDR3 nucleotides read TGTGCCAGCAGCTTACGCGGGGGGACCACAGATACGCAGTATTTT.